These T cell receptor beta chains were read from a single sample in a study of vaccination effects on CD4 cells after COVID-19. Method: immunoSEQ multiplex PCR; TCRdb's copy keeps in-frame clones and lacks some. Among about 61,000 clones, roughly 76% were seen once, and the ten largest hold about 2.5%. Their target antigens are unknown. Sequencing was performed on CD4+ T cells from PBMCs cultured with HCoV-229E spike peptides, taken before COVID-19 vaccination. Receptors were obtained from a human donor who received a COVID-19 vaccine. Each CDR3 is given with its conserved first and last residue. Fields, in order: clone size, V gene, J gene, D gene, CDR3 DNA, CDR3 protein. A D gene is named only where the DNA matches it firmly. Some rows mark clone size as missing; the rest say once, few, many or name a class of expanded clone.

size: .; V: TRBV24-1; J: TRBJ2-2; D: .; DNA: TGTGCCACCAGCCGTGAGGGCAGCAACACCGGGGAGCTGTTTTTT; CDR3: CATSREGSNTGELFF
size: .; V: TRBV3-1/TRBV3-2; J: TRBJ2-2; D: TRBD1; DNA: TGTGCCAGCAGCCAAACAGGGGTCTTCACCGGGGAGCTGTTTTTT; CDR3: CASSQTGVFTGELFF
size: once; V: TRBV7-2; J: TRBJ2-4; D: .; DNA: TGTGCCAGCAGCCCCGGACAGTATTTAGCCAAAAACATTCAGTACTTC; CDR3: CASSPGQYLAKNIQYF
size: once; V: TRBV7-9; J: TRBJ2-2; D: .; DNA: TGTGCCAGCGGACGCACCGGGGAGCTGTTTTTT; CDR3: CASGRTGELFF
size: .; V: TRBV18; J: TRBJ2-2; D: TRBD1; DNA: TGTGCCAGCTCATCACAGGGGGCGCGAGACACCGGGGAGCTGTTTTTT; CDR3: CASSSQGARDTGELFF
size: .; V: TRBV12-5; J: TRBJ2-3; D: TRBD1; DNA: TGTGCTAGTGGTCCGACAGGGGCTACGCAGTATTTT; CDR3: CASGPTGATQYF
size: .; V: TRBV27; J: TRBJ2-5; D: .; DNA: TGTGCCAGCAGTTCCCTAAGGGGTCAGCAGACCCAGTACTTC; CDR3: CASSSLRGQQTQYF
size: .; V: TRBV3-1/TRBV3-2; J: TRBJ2-3; D: .; DNA: TGTGCCAGCAGCCAAGACAGAGATACGCAGTATTTT; CDR3: CASSQDRDTQYF
size: .; V: TRBV5-6; J: TRBJ1-1; D: .; DNA: TGTGCCAGCAGCTCGATGGTACATGGGGACACTGAAGCTTTCTTT; CDR3: CASSSMVHGDTEAFF
size: .; V: TRBV4-3; J: TRBJ2-6; D: .; DNA: TGCGCCAGCAGCCAAGCTTGGGCCTCTGGGGCCAACGTCCTGACTTTC; CDR3: CASSQAWASGANVLTF
size: few; V: TRBV18; J: TRBJ1-1; D: .; DNA: TGTGCCAGCTCACTGGGCCTCCTCCAAAACACTGAAGCTTTCTTT; CDR3: CASSLGLLQNTEAFF
size: .; V: TRBV5-1; J: TRBJ2-5; D: .; DNA: TGCGCCAGCAGCTTCCGTACAGGGCCCAAAGAGACCCAGTACTTC; CDR3: CASSFRTGPKETQYF
size: once; V: TRBV7-8; J: TRBJ2-5; D: .; DNA: TGTGCCAGCAGCTGGGGTTCGGGGAGGCAAGAGACCCAGTACTTC; CDR3: CASSWGSGRQETQYF
size: .; V: TRBV2; J: TRBJ2-1; D: TRBD1; DNA: TGTGCCAGCAGTGGGGGACAGTCGTACAATGAGCAGTTCTTC; CDR3: CASSGGQSYNEQFF
size: .; V: TRBV10-3; J: TRBJ2-3; D: .; DNA: TGTGCCATCAGCAAAGCGACCCAGGGAACAGATACGCAGTATTTT; CDR3: CAISKATQGTDTQYF
size: few; V: TRBV5-1; J: TRBJ2-5; D: TRBD2; DNA: TGCGCCAGCAGTCGGACTAGCGGGGGGGACCAAGAGACCCAGTACTTC; CDR3: CASSRTSGGDQETQYF
size: .; V: TRBV6-5; J: TRBJ2-1; D: TRBD2; DNA: TGTGCCAGCAGCCCCACTAGCGGAGTAATTTTAGAGCAGTTCTTC; CDR3: CASSPTSGVILEQFF
size: .; V: TRBV6-5; J: TRBJ2-3; D: .; DNA: TGTGCCAGCAAATCGGGGGCTTACACAGATACGCAGTATTTT; CDR3: CASKSGAYTDTQYF
size: .; V: TRBV5-6; J: TRBJ1-4; D: TRBD1; DNA: TGTGCCAGCAGCTTCTTCGGGACAGGGGCTAATGAAAAACTGTTTTTT; CDR3: CASSFFGTGANEKLFF
size: .; V: TRBV5-1; J: TRBJ2-5; D: .; DNA: TGCGCCAGCTGCCTGCTGGAGAGCGGACAAGAGACCCAGTACTTC; CDR3: CASCLLESGQETQYF
size: .; V: TRBV5-4; J: TRBJ2-5; D: .; DNA: TGTGCCAGCAGCGGGCCGGGGTTTGGCGAGACCCAGTACTTC; CDR3: CASSGPGFGETQYF
size: .; V: TRBV9; J: TRBJ2-2; D: TRBD1; DNA: TGTGCCAGCAGCGTAGGACAGGGGGCAGGGGACACCGGGGAGCTGTTTTTT; CDR3: CASSVGQGAGDTGELFF
size: once; V: TRBV9; J: TRBJ2-2; D: TRBD1; DNA: TGTGCCAGCAGCGCCCGAGACAGGGTACCCTTCACCGGGGAGCTGTTTTTT; CDR3: CASSARDRVPFTGELFF
size: .; V: TRBV6-6; J: TRBJ2-2; D: TRBD1; DNA: TGTGCCAGCAGTTCTGGGACAGGGCGAAGCACCGGGGAGCTGTTTTTT; CDR3: CASSSGTGRSTGELFF
size: .; V: TRBV29-1; J: TRBJ1-1; D: .; DNA: TGCAGCGTTGTTCCCCTATTGAACACTGAAGCTTTCTTT; CDR3: CSVVPLLNTEAFF
size: few; V: TRBV4-2; J: TRBJ2-1; D: .; DNA: TGTGCCAGCAGCCAAGCTCTCCTTGAGGGGGGGCGTAATGAGCAGTTCTTC; CDR3: CASSQALLEGGRNEQFF
size: once; V: TRBV5-1; J: TRBJ2-1; D: .; DNA: TGCGCCAGCAATGAAAGGGACTCCTACAATGAGCAGTTCTTC; CDR3: CASNERDSYNEQFF
size: .; V: TRBV5-1; J: TRBJ1-3; D: .; DNA: TGCGCCAGCAGCTTGGACAGGGAGTCTGGAAACACCATATATTTT; CDR3: CASSLDRESGNTIYF
size: .; V: TRBV6-5; J: TRBJ1-4; D: .; DNA: TGTGCCAGCAGTCGAGTCATGGGTAATGAAAAACTGTTTTTT; CDR3: CASSRVMGNEKLFF
size: .; V: TRBV28; J: TRBJ1-2; D: TRBD1; DNA: TGTGCCAGCAGTGCCCGGGACAGGGTACATGGCTACACCTTC; CDR3: CASSARDRVHGYTF
size: .; V: TRBV4-1; J: TRBJ2-5; D: .; DNA: TGCGCCAGCAGCCAAGCCTCCGGGGAGACCCAGTACTTC; CDR3: CASSQASGETQYF
size: .; V: TRBV14; J: TRBJ2-1; D: TRBD1; DNA: TGTGCCAGCAGCTCATTGACAGGGGGCTCTTACAATGAGCAGTTCTTC; CDR3: CASSSLTGGSYNEQFF
size: .; V: TRBV7-2; J: TRBJ2-1; D: .; DNA: TGTGCCAGCAGCTTAGTGAGCGGGCTAAATGAGCAGTTCTTC; CDR3: CASSLVSGLNEQFF
size: .; V: TRBV29-1; J: TRBJ2-3; D: .; DNA: TGCAGCGTTGAGCTGTCCAGGGGCCTCTACAATACGCAGTATTTT; CDR3: CSVELSRGLYNTQYF
size: .; V: TRBV29-1; J: TRBJ2-3; D: .; DNA: TGCAGCGTTGTATTCCCACTGATCAGCACAGATACGCAGTATTTT; CDR3: CSVVFPLISTDTQYF
size: .; V: TRBV7-2; J: TRBJ2-2; D: TRBD1; DNA: TGTGCCAGCAGCTTAAAGACAGGGGGCCCCGGGGAGCTGTTTTTT; CDR3: CASSLKTGGPGELFF
size: .; V: TRBV19; J: TRBJ1-3; D: .; DNA: TGTGCCAGTAGTATAGCCGGGACGCTATCTGGAAACACCATATATTTT; CDR3: CASSIAGTLSGNTIYF
size: .; V: TRBV6-2/TRBV6-3; J: TRBJ2-2; D: .; DNA: TGTGCCAGCAGTCGGAGGGGACCCAGAACCGGGGAGCTGTTTTTT; CDR3: CASSRRGPRTGELFF
size: once; V: TRBV3-1/TRBV3-2; J: TRBJ1-2; D: .; DNA: TGTGCCAGCAGCCAGAGACAGGAAAGGAGTGGCTACACCTTC; CDR3: CASSQRQERSGYTF
size: .; V: TRBV18; J: TRBJ1-4; D: .; DNA: TGTGCCAGCTCACCACCGGCAGGGAGGGCTAATGAAAAACTGTTTTTT; CDR3: CASSPPAGRANEKLFF
size: .; V: TRBV10-3; J: TRBJ2-1; D: TRBD2; DNA: TGTGCCACGGCCCCGGGACTAGCGGGGGATAGCTCCTACAATGAGCAGTTCTTC; CDR3: CATAPGLAGDSSYNEQFF
size: .; V: TRBV30; J: TRBJ1-4; D: TRBD1; DNA: TGTGCCTGGAGGGATACAGGGGGGGATGAAAAACTGTTTTTT; CDR3: CAWRDTGGDEKLFF
size: .; V: TRBV10-2; J: TRBJ2-3; D: TRBD1; DNA: TGCGCCAGCAGTGAGTGGGGCAGGGGGCTGGGAGATACGCAGTATTTT; CDR3: CASSEWGRGLGDTQYF
size: .; V: TRBV5-8; J: TRBJ1-5; D: .; DNA: TGTGCCAGCAGCTCACAGAATCAGCCCCAGCATTTT; CDR3: CASSSQNQPQHF
size: .; V: TRBV5-4; J: TRBJ2-5; D: .; DNA: TGTGCCAGCAGCTTGGGAGGGAACCGGGTTGAGACCCAGTACTTC; CDR3: CASSLGGNRVETQYF
size: .; V: TRBV7-8; J: TRBJ2-4; D: .; DNA: TGTGCCAGCAGCCCCACCGGGACAACCTTAGCCAAAAACATTCAGTACTTC; CDR3: CASSPTGTTLAKNIQYF
size: .; V: TRBV6-4; J: TRBJ1-2; D: TRBD1; DNA: TGTGCCAGCAGTGTAGGGACAGGGGGTTATGGCTACACCTTC; CDR3: CASSVGTGGYGYTF
size: .; V: TRBV6-2/TRBV6-3; J: TRBJ2-6; D: TRBD1; DNA: TGTGCCAGCAGTCAGACAGGGGGCATGTCGGGGGCCAACGTCCTGACTTTC; CDR3: CASSQTGGMSGANVLTF
size: once; V: TRBV5-5; J: TRBJ2-6; D: .; DNA: TGTGCCAGCAGCTTTAATCCCTCTGGGGCCAACGTCCTGACTTTC; CDR3: CASSFNPSGANVLTF
size: .; V: TRBV24-1; J: TRBJ1-2; D: .; DNA: TGTGCCACCAGTGAGGGCTATGGCTACACCTTC; CDR3: CATSEGYGYTF
size: .; V: TRBV12-3/TRBV12-4; J: TRBJ1-2; D: .; DNA: TGTGCCAGCAGTTTAAAGACTTACTATGGCTACACCTTC; CDR3: CASSLKTYYGYTF
size: .; V: TRBV18; J: TRBJ1-5; D: .; DNA: TGTGCCAGCTCCCTTGACAGTAATCAGCCCCAGCATTTT; CDR3: CASSLDSNQPQHF
size: .; V: TRBV5-1; J: TRBJ1-4; D: .; DNA: TGCGCCAGCAGCTTGTCTCCAGGGGTTAATGAAAAACTGTTTTTT; CDR3: CASSLSPGVNEKLFF
size: .; V: TRBV7-2; J: TRBJ2-3; D: .; DNA: TGTGCCAGCAGCCTCAGGGTTCGGACAGATACGCAGTATTTT; CDR3: CASSLRVRTDTQYF
size: .; V: TRBV3-1/TRBV3-2; J: TRBJ2-3; D: .; DNA: TGTGCCAGCAGCCAAGTACGATCAGATACGCAGTATTTT; CDR3: CASSQVRSDTQYF
size: .; V: TRBV24-1; J: TRBJ1-2; D: TRBD1; DNA: TGTGCCATCCAGGACAGGGGAAACTATGGCTACACCTTC; CDR3: CAIQDRGNYGYTF
size: .; V: TRBV27; J: TRBJ2-4; D: .; DNA: TGTGCCAGCAGTTCGATACCCGACAGGACCACAAACATTCAGTACTTC; CDR3: CASSSIPDRTTNIQYF